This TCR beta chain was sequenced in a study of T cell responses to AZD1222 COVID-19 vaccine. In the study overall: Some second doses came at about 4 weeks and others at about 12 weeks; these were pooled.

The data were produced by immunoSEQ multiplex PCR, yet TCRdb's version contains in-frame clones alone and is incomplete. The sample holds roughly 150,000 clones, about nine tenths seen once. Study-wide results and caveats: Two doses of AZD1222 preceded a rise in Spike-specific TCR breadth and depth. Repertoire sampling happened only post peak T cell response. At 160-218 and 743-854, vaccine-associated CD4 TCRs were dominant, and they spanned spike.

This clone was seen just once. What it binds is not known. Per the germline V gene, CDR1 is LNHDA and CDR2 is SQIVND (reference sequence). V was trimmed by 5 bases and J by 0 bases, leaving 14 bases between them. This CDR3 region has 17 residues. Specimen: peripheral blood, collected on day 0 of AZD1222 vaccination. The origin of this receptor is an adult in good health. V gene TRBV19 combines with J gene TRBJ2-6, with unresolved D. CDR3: CASSPVRTHSGANVLTF. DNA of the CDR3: TGTGCCAGTAGTCCCGTCCGCACACACTCTGGGGCCAACGTCCTGACTTTC.